This T cell receptor beta chain comes out of a study of blood T cells in healthy people across ages. Study-wide points: Expanded clonotype shifts may have been confounded, as the donors had an unknown CMV status.

With respect to this clonotype: Its antigen is as yet unknown.

Through a sample-barcoded 5' primer and a J-beta primer mix, a second PCR was run for roughly 6 to 12 cycles. In TCRdb, the 5' RACE reads were re-called with MiXCR into one record per CDR3 protein. The sample has some 930,000 distinct CDR3 sequences, almost 30% seen once; the top ten hold 10% to 13%. Trimming at V came to 4 bases and at J to 4 bases, leaving 4 bases not matched to a gene. The CDR3 contains 16 residues. Germline CDR1 is SQVTM and CDR2 is ANQGSEA. The data were also submitted as part of a second study, on T cells of mothers and their children.

Sequencing used blood. This receptor was obtained from a woman aged 40 to 50 in good health. The chain recombines TRBV29-1 with TRBJ2-1; 16 bases agree with TRBD2. The CDR3 nucleotides are TGCAGCGTTGCCGGGACTAGCGGGGGGGAGTACAATGAGCAGTTCTTC. Translation: CSVAGTSGGEYNEQFF.